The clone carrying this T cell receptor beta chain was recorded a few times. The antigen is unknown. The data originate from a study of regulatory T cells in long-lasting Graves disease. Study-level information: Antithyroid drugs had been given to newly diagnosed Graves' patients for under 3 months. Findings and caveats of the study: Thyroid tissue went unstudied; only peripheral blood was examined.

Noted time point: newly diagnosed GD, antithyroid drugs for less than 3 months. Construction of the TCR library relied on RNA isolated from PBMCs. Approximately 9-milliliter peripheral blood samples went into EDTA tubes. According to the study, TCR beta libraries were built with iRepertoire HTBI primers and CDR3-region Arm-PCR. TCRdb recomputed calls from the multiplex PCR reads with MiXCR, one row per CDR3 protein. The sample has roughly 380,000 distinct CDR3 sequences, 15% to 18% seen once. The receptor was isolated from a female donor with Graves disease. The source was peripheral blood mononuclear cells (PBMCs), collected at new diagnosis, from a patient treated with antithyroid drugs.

The CDR3 sequence is CASSPDSVSGNTIYF. The CDR3 DNA sequence: TGTGCCAGCTCGCCGGACAGTGTCTCTGGAAACACCATATATTTT. This chain links TRBV18 with TRBJ1-3, with D tentatively TRBD1 (6 bases). CDR1 is KGHSH and CDR2 is LQKENI in the germline V gene. The CDR3 extends over 15 amino acids. Between the trimmed V and J ends, which lost 6 bases and 0 bases, there was a span of 12 bases.